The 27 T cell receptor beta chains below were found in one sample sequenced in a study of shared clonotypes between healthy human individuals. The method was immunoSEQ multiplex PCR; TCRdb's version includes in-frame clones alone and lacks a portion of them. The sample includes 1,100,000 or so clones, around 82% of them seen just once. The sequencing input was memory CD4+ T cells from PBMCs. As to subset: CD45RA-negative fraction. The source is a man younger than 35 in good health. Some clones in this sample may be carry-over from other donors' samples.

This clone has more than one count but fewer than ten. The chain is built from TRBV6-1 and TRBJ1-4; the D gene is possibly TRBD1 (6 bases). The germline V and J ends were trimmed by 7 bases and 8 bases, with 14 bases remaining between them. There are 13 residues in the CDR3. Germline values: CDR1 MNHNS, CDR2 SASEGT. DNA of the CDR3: TGTGCCAGCAAAACAGGGTTTGGCGAAAAACTGTTTTTT. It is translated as CASKTGFGEKLFF.

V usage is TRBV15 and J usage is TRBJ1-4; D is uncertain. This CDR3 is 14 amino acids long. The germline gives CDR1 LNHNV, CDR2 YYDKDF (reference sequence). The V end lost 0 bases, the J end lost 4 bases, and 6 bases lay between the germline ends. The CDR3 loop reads CATSRDSINEKLFF. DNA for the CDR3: TGTGCCACCAGCAGAGATAGCATTAATGAAAAACTGTTTTTT.

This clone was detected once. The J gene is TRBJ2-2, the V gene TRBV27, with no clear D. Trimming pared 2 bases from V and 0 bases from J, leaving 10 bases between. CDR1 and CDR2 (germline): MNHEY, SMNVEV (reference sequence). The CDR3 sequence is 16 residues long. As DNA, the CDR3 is TGTGCCAGCAGTTTAGTCGCCCGTACGAACACCGGGGAGCTGTTTTTT. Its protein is CASSLVARTNTGELFF.

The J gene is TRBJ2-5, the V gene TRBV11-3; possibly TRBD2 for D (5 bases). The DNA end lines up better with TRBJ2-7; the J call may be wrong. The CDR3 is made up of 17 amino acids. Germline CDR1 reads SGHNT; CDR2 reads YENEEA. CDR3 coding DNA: TGTGCCAGCAGCTCCCTACGCGTCCAGGAGGAGTTGGACGAGCAGTACTTC. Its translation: CASSSLRVQEELDEQYF.

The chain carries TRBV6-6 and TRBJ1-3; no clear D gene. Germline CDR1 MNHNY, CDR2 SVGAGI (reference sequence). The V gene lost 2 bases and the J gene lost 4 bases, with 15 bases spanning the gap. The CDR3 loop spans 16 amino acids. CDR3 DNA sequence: TGTGCCAGCAGTTACGCCGGCCGAGTAGCAGGAAACACCATATATTTT. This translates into CASSYAGRVAGNTIYF.

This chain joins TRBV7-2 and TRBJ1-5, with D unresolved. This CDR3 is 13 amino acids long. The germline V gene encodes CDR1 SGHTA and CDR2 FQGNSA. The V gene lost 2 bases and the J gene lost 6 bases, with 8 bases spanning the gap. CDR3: CASSLNQIQPQHF. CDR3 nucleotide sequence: TGTGCCAGCAGCTTAAATCAGATTCAGCCCCAGCATTTT.

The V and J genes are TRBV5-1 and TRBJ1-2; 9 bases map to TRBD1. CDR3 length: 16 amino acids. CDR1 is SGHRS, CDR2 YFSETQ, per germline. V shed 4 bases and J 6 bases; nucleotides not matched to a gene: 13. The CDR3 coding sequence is TGCGCCAGCAGCCCAATTATAGGGGGACAGGGCCATGGCTACACCTTC. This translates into CASSPIIGGQGHGYTF.

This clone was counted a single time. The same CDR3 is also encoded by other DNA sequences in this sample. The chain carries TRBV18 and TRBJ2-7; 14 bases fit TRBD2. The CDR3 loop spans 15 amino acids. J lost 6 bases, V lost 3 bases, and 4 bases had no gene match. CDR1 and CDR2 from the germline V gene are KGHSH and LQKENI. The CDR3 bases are TGTGCCAGCTCACCGCCGGGACTAGCGGGAGCCGAGCAGTACTTC. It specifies CASSPPGLAGAEQYF.

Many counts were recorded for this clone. The CDR3 loop is CASSLSGTGTGELFF. Here the CDR3 DNA reads TGTGCCAGCAGTTTATCCGGGACAGGGACCGGGGAGCTGTTTTTT. This chain uses TRBV28 with TRBJ2-2; 9 positions agree with TRBD1. CDR1 is MDHEN and CDR2 is SYDVKM in the germline V gene. The CDR3 is 15 amino acids. V trimming: 1 base; J trimming: 5 bases; junction bases outside the gene matches: 2.

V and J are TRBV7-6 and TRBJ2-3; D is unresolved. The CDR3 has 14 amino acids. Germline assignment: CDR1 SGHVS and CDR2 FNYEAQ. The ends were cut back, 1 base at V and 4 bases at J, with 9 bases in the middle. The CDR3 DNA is TGTGCCAGCAGCTTAGTGTGGGCCGCAGATACGCAGTATTTT. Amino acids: CASSLVWAADTQYF.

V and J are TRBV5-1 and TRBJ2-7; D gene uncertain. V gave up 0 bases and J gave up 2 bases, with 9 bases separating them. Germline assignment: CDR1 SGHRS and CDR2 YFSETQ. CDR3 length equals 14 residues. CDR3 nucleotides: TGCGCCAGCAGCTTGGGAGTCTGGACCTACGAGCAGTACTTC. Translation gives CASSLGVWTYEQYF.

The CDR3 nucleotides read TGTGCCAGCAGTGAGTACGGGTTCGGCTACACCTTC. Protein sequence: CASSEYGFGYTF. The genes are TRBV6-1 and TRBJ1-2; D gene unclear. The CDR3 contains 12 residues. V lost 3 bases, J lost 8 bases, and 10 bases lay in between. The germline CDR1 and CDR2 sequences are MNHNS and SASEGT.

This chain's CDR3 is CASSLAGIAFF. The CDR3 DNA follows: TGTGCCAGCAGCTTAGCGGGTATCGCTTTCTTT. The chain has TRBV7-9 and TRBJ1-1, with D hard to call. CDR3 size: 11 residues. Trimming removed 0 bases from V and 11 bases from J, with 7 bases in between. The germline CDR1 and CDR2 sequences are SEHNR and FQNEAQ (reference sequence).

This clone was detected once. The CDR3 here is CASSPGRGGTQYF. CDR3 coding DNA: TGTGCCAGCAGCCCCGGACGCGGAGGGACCCAGTACTTC. This rearrangement joins TRBV28 to TRBJ2-5; TRBD2 is a possible D gene (5 bases). The germline CDR1 and CDR2 sequences are MDHEN and SYDVKM. Trimming removed 6 bases at V and 7 bases at J, with 15 bases between. The CDR3 has 13 residues.

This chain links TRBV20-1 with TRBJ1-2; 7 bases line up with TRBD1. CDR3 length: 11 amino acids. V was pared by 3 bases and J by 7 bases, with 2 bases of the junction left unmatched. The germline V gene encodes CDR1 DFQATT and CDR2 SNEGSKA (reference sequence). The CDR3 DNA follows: TGCAGTGCTAGCCAGGGGGTTGGCTACACCTTC. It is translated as CSASQGVGYTF.

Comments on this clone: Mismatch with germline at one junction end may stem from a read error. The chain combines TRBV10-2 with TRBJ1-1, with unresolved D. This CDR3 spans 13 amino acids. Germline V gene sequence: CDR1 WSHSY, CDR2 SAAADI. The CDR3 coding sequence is TGCGCCAGCGTCCCGGGTGGGAACACTGGAGCTTTCTTT. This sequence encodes CASVPGGNTGAFF.

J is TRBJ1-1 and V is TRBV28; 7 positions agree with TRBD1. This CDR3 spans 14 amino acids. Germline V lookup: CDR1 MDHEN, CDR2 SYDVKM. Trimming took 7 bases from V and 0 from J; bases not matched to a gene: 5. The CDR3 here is CASTEGGLNTEAFF. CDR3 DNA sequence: TGTGCCAGCACCGAAGGGGGCCTGAACACTGAAGCTTTCTTT.

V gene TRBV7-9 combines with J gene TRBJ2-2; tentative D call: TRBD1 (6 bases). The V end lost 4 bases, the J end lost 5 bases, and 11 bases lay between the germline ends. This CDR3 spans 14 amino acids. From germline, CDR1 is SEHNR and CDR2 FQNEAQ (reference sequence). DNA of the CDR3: TGTGCCAGCAGCTCGAGAGGGGGAACCGGGGAGCTGTTTTTT. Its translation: CASSSRGGTGELFF.

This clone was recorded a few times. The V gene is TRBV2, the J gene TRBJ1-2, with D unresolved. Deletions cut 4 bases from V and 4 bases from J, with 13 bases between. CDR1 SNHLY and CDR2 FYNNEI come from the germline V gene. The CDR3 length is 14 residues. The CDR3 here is CASSVQSPSYGYTF. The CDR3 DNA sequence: TGTGCCAGCAGTGTACAGTCTCCTAGCTATGGCTACACCTTC.

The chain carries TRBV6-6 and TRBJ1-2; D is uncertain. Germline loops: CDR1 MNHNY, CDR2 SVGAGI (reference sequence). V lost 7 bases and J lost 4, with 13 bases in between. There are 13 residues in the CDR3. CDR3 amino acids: CASTHGILYGYTF. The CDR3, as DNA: TGTGCCAGCACCCATGGTATTCTCTATGGCTACACCTTC.

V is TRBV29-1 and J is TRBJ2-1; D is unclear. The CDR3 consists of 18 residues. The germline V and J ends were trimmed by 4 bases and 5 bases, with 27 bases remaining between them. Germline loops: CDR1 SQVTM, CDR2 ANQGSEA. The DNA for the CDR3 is TGCAGCGTTGTAAAAAGGAGCGCGCTTTTCGGAACGGACAATGAGCAGTTCTTC. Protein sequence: CSVVKRSALFGTDNEQFF.

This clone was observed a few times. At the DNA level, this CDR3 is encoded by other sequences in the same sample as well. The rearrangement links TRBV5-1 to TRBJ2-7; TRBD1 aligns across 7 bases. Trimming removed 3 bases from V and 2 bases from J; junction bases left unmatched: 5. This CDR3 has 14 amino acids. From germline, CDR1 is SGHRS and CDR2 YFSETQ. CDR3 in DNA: TGCGCCAGCAGCTCCAGGACAGGAGCCTACGAGCAGTACTTC. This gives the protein CASSSRTGAYEQYF. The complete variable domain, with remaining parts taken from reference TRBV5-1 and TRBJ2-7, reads KAGVTQTPRYLIKTRGQQVTLSCSPISGHRSVSWYQQTPGQGLQFLFEYFSETQRNKGNFPGRFSGRQFSNSRSEMNVSTLELGDSALYLCASSSRTGAYEQYFGPGTRLTVT.

The CDR3 nucleotides read TGTGCCAGCAGTTACTCCCAGACTAGCGTGTCAGATACGCAGTATTTT. It translates to CASSYSQTSVSDTQYF. V is TRBV6-6 and J is TRBJ2-3, with TRBD2 matching 8 bases. This CDR3 has 16 amino acids. Unmatched junction bases numbered 6, after V lost 0 bases and J lost 4 bases. Germline V gives CDR1 MNHNY, CDR2 SVGAGI (reference sequence).

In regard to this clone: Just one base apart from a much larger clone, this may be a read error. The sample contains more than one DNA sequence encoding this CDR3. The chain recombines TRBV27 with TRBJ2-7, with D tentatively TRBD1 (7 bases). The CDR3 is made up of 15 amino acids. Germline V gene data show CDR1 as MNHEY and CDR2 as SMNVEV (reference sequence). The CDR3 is CASSRTTGDSYEQYF. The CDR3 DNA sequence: TGTGCCAGCAGTCGCACAACAGGGGACTCCTACGAGCAGTACTTT.

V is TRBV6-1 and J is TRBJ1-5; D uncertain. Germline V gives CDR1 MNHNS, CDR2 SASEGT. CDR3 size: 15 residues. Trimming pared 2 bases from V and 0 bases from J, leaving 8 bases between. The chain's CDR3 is CASSEWLYSNQPQHF. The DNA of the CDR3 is TGTGCCAGCAGTGAATGGCTTTATAGCAATCAGCCCCAGCATTTT.

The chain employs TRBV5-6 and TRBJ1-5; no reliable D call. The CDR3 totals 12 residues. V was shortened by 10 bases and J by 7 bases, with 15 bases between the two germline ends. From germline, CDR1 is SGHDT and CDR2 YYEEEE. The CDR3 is CAESRVGQPQHF. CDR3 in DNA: TGTGCCGAGAGTCGGGTCGGCCAGCCCCAGCATTTT.

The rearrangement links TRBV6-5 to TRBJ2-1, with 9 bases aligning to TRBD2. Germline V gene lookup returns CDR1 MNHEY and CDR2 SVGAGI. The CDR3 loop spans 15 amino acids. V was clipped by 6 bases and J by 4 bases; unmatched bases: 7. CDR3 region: CASSQTSGLYNEQFF. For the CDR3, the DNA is TGTGCCAGCAGCCAGACTAGCGGACTTTACAATGAGCAGTTCTTC.